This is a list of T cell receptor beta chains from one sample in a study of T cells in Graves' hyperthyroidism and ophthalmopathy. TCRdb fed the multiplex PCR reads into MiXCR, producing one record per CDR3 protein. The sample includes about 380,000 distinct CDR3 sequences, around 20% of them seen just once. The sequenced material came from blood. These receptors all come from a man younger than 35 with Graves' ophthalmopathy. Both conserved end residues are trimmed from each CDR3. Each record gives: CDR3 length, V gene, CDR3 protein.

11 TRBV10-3 AISVDRANPQH
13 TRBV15 ATSRPPSADYEQY
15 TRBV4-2 ASSHPRGGPNTGELF
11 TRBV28 ASSFVFTGELF
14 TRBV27 ASSIAAWSRNTEAF
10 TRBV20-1 SKQTSQETQY
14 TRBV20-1 SARATTRVGDQPQH
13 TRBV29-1 SVARDRGSGNTIY
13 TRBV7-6 ASSPTTFGTGELF
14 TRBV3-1 ASSQARLAGYNEQF
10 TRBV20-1 SARWGTETQY
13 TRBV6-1 ASSEALGPNTEAF
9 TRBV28 ASSLYAGYT
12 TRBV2 ASKLDRVNSPLH
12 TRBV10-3 AITGTAQGSPLH
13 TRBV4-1 ASSQAQGAQNEQF
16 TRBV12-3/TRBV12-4 ASSTGTSGGASYNEQF
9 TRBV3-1 ASVGIDTQY
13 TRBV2 ASSEIQGLVNEQF
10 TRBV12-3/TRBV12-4 ASRQRGDEQF
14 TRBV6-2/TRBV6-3 ASSSLGLGLQETQY
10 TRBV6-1 ASYGPNTEAF
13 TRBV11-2 ASSLGPGGSTEAF
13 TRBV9 ASSVTGDSGNTIY
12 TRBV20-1 SAPPRGRRTEAF
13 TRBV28 ASSPDRDFYNEQF
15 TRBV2 ASSAHRDRGISYEQY
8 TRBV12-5 ASTGSEQY
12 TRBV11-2 ASSPWVRGLEAF
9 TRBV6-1 ASAYTGELF
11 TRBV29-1 SVVWEVTDTQY
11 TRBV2 ASRKGGAGGYT
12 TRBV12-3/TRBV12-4 ASSLRAGYNEQF
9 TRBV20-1 SARGGVEQF
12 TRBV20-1 SASTGQGHYGYT
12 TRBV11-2 ASSYFGAKNIQY
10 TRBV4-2 ASSQDRVGLF
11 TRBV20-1 SARRDLTDTQY
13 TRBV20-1 SARTLAGGGYGYT
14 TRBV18 ASSPPSGGPGNEQF
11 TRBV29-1 SVRDRDSYGYT
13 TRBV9 ASSVNAGYNTEAF
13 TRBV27 ASRSGTVSGNTIY
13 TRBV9 ASSPRHGANYGYT
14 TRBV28 ASSPLSRISNQPQH
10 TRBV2 ASSVANQPQH
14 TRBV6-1 ASSETDSLAYNEQF
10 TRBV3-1 ASSHQYNEQF
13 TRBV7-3 ASSLSGPYNSPLH
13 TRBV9 ASSVDGGTYNEQF
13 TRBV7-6 ASSKSWGSNQPQH
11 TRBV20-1 SARGGGVYGYT
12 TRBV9 ASSVGSGNYGYT
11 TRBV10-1 ASSGTRAGELF
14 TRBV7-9 ASSHAGGGRGYGYT
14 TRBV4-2 ASSQDLTRGSETQY
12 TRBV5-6 ASSVVSSYNEQF
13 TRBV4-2 ASSQRKGSTYEQY
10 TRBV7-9 ASSQAAREQY
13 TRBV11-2 ASSLRYSVEDTQY